The rows below give T cell receptor beta chains drawn from one sample of a study of cytotoxic CD8 clonotypes in ibrutinib-treated CLL. Sequenced by immunoSEQ multiplex PCR; TCRdb stores in-frame clones only, minus some. The sample has 150,000 to 200,000 clones, more than 65% seen once; the top ten hold under 2.5%. The sample consisted of PBMCs, taken after 12 months of ibrutinib treatment. The source is a human donor with chronic lymphocytic leukemia. The CDR3 runs from the conserved cysteine through the conserved F or W.

V gene: TRBV18
J gene: TRBJ2-3
CDR3 protein: CASSPKGSTDTQYF

V gene: TRBV9
J gene: TRBJ1-2
CDR3 protein: CASSASGGASYGYTF

V gene: TRBV28
J gene: TRBJ2-7
CDR3 protein: CASRPGGSSYEQYF

V gene: TRBV1
J gene: TRBJ2-1
CDR3 protein: CTSSQDLSNRRGDEQFF

V gene: TRBV18
J gene: TRBJ2-5
CDR3 protein: CASSPLPGLAGAKTQYF

V gene: TRBV4-2
J gene: TRBJ1-6
CDR3 protein: CASSQTGTGNSPLHF

V gene: TRBV7-9
J gene: TRBJ1-3
CDR3 protein: CASGTGGSLTGNTIYF

V gene: TRBV5-4
J gene: TRBJ2-2
CDR3 protein: CASSLGTSGVTGELFF

V gene: TRBV6-5
J gene: TRBJ2-5
CDR3 protein: CASSYGGPETQYF

V gene: TRBV5-1
J gene: TRBJ1-6
CDR3 protein: CASSLDPVGGSPLHF

V gene: TRBV6-5
J gene: TRBJ1-2
CDR3 protein: CASSTGTGNGYTF

V gene: TRBV6-6
J gene: TRBJ1-4
CDR3 protein: CASSFRGVNEKLFF

V gene: TRBV5-1
J gene: TRBJ2-3
CDR3 protein: CASSLGTSGAGTDTQYF

V gene: TRBV27
J gene: TRBJ2-7
CDR3 protein: CASGPDRGYEQYF

V gene: TRBV27
J gene: TRBJ1-5
CDR3 protein: CASSLLKWGQPQHF